The 7 T cell receptor beta chains given below trace back to one sample, sequenced in a study of T cell changes during pregnancy in multiple sclerosis. This table comes from immunoSEQ multiplex PCR, and its TCRdb copy is limited to in-frame clones, with some not included. The sample has 55,000 to 65,000 clones, around 93% seen once. Source: CD4+ T cells from peripheral blood mononuclear cells, taken before pregnancy. The origin of the receptors is a female donor with multiple sclerosis, enrolled in a pregnancy study.

The rearrangement links TRBV7-9 to TRBJ1-1; D gene unclear. The V and J ends lost 3 bases and 0 bases respectively, with 11 bases between them. The CDR3 length is 15 residues. In germline, CDR1 is SEHNR, CDR2 FQNEAQ (reference sequence). CDR3 nucleotides: TGTGCCAGCAGCTTGGGAGGCAAAATGAACACTGAAGCTTTCTTT. It yields the protein CASSLGGKMNTEAFF.

The rearrangement uses TRBV10-3 and TRBJ2-1; possible D gene TRBD2, 5 bases. The CDR3 extends over 15 amino acids. The V end lost 0 bases, the J end lost 4 bases, and 10 bases lay between the germline ends. Per germline, CDR1 ENHRY and CDR2 SYGVKD. The CDR3 DNA follows: TGTGCCATCAGTGAGTCCGGGCAGCGGTACAATGAGCAGTTCTTC. Translating gives CAISESGQRYNEQFF.

This clone was picked up one time. The J gene is TRBJ2-1, the V gene TRBV6-1; TRBD2 might be the D (5 bases). The V end was cut by 7 bases, the J end by 4 bases, with 14 bases between. The CDR3 covers 14 residues. The germline V gene has CDR1 MNHNS and CDR2 SASEGT. The CDR3 nucleotides read TGTGCCAGCATCAGAAGCGGCAATTACAATGAGCAGTTCTTC. Residues: CASIRSGNYNEQFF.

This sequence joins TRBV9 and TRBJ2-5; TRBD2 matches 8 bases. The CDR3 spans 16 residues. Germline V gives CDR1 SGDLS, CDR2 YYNGEE. V lost 0 bases to trimming and J lost 4 bases; unmatched junction nucleotides: 8. The DNA of the CDR3 is TGTGCCAGCAGCGTAGGCGGGGGGCGCGGGTCAGAGACCCAGTACTTC. Translating it yields CASSVGGGRGSETQYF.

About this clone: In the same sample, other DNA sequences code for this CDR3. The J gene is TRBJ2-7, the V gene TRBV5-4; TRBD1 aligns across 7 bases. This CDR3 has 15 amino acids. Per the germline V gene, CDR1 is SGHNT and CDR2 is YYREEE (reference sequence). The junction had 4 bases not matched to a gene; V was cut back by 0 bases and J by 1 base. DNA for the CDR3: TGTGCCAGCAGCTTGGGGGCAGGGGGTTCCTACGAGCAGTACTTC. Amino acids: CASSLGAGGSYEQYF.

CDR3 in amino acids: CASSQVVWSYEQYF. The DNA for the CDR3 is TGCGCCAGCAGCCAAGTGGTGTGGAGCTACGAGCAGTACTTC. The J gene is TRBJ2-7, the V gene TRBV4-3; D remains unclear. V lost 1 base, J lost 3 bases, and 10 bases lay in between. Germline V gene data show CDR1 as LGHNA and CDR2 as YSLEER. The CDR3 loop spans 14 amino acids.

V is TRBV7-9 and J is TRBJ2-7; D unresolved. The CDR3 sequence is 12 residues long. The germline CDR1 and CDR2 sequences are SEHNR and FQNEAQ (reference sequence). The ends were cut back, 5 bases at V and 2 bases at J, with 7 bases in the middle. The CDR3 is CASSPGPYEQYF. DNA of the CDR3: TGTGCCAGCAGCCCCGGTCCCTACGAGCAGTACTTC.